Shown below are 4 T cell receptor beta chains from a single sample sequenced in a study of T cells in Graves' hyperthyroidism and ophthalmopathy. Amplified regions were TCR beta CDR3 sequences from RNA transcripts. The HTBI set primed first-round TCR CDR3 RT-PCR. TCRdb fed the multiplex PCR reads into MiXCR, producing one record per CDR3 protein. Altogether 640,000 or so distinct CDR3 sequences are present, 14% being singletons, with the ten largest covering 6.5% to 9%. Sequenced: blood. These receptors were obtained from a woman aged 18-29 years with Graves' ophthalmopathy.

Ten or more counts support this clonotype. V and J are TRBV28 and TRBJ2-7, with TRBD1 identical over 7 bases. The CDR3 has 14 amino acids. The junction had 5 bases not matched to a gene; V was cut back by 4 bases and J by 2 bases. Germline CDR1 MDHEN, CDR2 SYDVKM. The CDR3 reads CASSSRTGAYEQYF. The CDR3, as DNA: TGTGCCAGCAGTTCACGGACAGGAGCCTACGAGCAGTACTTC.

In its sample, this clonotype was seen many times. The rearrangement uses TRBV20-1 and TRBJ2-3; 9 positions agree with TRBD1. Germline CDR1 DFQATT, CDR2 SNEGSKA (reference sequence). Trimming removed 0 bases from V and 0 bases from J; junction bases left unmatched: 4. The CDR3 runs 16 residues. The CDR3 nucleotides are TGCAGTGCTAGAGATTGGGGACAGGGTAGCACAGATACGCAGTATTTT. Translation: CSARDWGQGSTDTQYF.

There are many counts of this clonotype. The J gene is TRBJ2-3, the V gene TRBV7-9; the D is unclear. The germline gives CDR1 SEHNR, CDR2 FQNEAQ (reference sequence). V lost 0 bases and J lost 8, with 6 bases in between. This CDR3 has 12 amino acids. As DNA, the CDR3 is TGTGCCAGCAGCTTAGCGGACGCTACGCAGTATTTT. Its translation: CASSLADATQYF.

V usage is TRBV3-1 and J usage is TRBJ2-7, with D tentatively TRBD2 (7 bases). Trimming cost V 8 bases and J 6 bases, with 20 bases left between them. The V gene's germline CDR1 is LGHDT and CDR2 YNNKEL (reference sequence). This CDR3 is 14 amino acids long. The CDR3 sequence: CASGSKGGWREQYF. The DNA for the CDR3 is TGTGCCAGCGGATCCAAGGGGGGGTGGCGCGAGCAGTACTTC.